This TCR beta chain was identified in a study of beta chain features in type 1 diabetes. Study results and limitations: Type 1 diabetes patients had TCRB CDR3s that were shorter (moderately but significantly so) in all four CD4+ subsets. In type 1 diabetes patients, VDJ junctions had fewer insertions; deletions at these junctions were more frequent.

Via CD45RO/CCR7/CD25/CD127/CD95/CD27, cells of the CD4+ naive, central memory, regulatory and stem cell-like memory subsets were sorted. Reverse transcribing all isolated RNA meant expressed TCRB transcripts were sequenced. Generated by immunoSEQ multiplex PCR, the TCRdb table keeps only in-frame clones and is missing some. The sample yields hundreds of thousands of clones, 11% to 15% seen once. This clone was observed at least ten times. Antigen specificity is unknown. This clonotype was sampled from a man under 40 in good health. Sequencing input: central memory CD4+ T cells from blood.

CDR3 residues: CASQNTWRRGSSTDTQYF. The CDR3 nucleotides read TGTGCCAGTCAAAACACATGGCGAAGAGGGTCTAGCACAGATACGCAGTATTTT. The rearrangement links TRBV19 to TRBJ2-3; D is possibly TRBD2 (5 bases). Deletions cut 8 bases from V and 0 bases from J, with 24 bases between. The CDR3 totals 18 residues. The germline gives CDR1 LNHDA, CDR2 SQIVND (reference sequence). Variable domain in full (rest from reference TRBV19 and TRBJ2-3): DGGITQSPKYLFRKEGQNVTLSCEQNLNHDAMYWYRQDPGQGLRLIYYSQIVNDFQKGDIAEGYSVSREKKESFPLTVTSAQKNPTAFYLCASQNTWRRGSSTDTQYFGPGTRLTVL.